The 21 T cell receptor beta chains given below trace back to one sample, sequenced in a study of shared clonotypes between healthy human individuals. Sequencing used immunoSEQ multiplex PCR; TCRdb keeps in-frame clones, though not all of them. Among around 1.6 million clones, 95% to 99% were seen once, and the ten largest hold about 0.45%. Sequencing was carried out using naive CD4+ T cells sorted from blood. Documented subset: CD45RA+ positively selected. The receptor source for this set is a man aged 25-45 years in good health.

V is TRBV6-1 and J is TRBJ1-1, with a tentative D call TRBD1 (6 bases). V was pared by 1 base and J by 6 bases, with 12 bases between. CDR3 size: 14 residues. The V gene's germline CDR1 is MNHNS and CDR2 SASEGT. The CDR3 region is CASSEGRGGPEAFF. As DNA, the CDR3 is TGTGCCAGCAGTGAAGGCAGGGGAGGTCCTGAAGCTTTCTTT.

This clone was detected once. The junction does not match germline at one end; this may be a read error. The CDR3 nucleotides are TGTGCTAGCAGCTCTCAGGAGCTTGGTAATGAGCAGTTCTTC. Protein: CASSSQELGNEQFF. V gene TRBV7-7 combines with J gene TRBJ2-1; D is uncertain. Germline V gives CDR1 SSHAT, CDR2 FNYEAQ (reference sequence). The CDR3 consists of 14 residues.

The chain uses TRBV18 and TRBJ2-1; 7 bases agree with TRBD1. Trimming took 6 bases from V and 8 from J; bases not matched to a gene: 7. The germline V gene encodes CDR1 KGHSH and CDR2 LQKENI. The CDR3 has 13 amino acids. CDR3 amino acids: CASSYITGDEQFF. CDR3 nucleotides: TGTGCCAGCTCCTACATTACAGGGGATGAGCAGTTCTTC.

On this clone: The sample holds other DNA sequences that translate to the same CDR3. V usage is TRBV28 and J usage is TRBJ2-1, with D possibly matching TRBD2 (6 bases). There are 14 residues in the CDR3. V was shortened by 4 bases and J by 4 bases, with 11 bases between the two germline ends. Germline CDR1 is MDHEN and CDR2 is SYDVKM. CDR3 in DNA: TGTGCCAGCAGTTCCGGGGGTGGTTACAATGAGCAGTTCTTC. Protein: CASSSGGGYNEQFF. Full variable domain (rest looked up from reference TRBV28 and TRBJ2-1): DVKVTQSSRYLVKRTGEKVFLECVQDMDHENMFWYRQDPGLGLRLIYFSYDVKMKEKGDIPEGYSVSREKKERFSLILESASTNQTSMYLCASSSGGGYNEQFFGPGTRLTVL.

The CDR3 nucleotides are TGCGCCAGCAGCTCCGTTCGCCCTGGGGGTGTAGCTAACTATGGCTACACCTTC. This gives the protein CASSSVRPGGVANYGYTF. The chain combines TRBV5-1 with TRBJ1-2, with D possibly being TRBD1 (5 bases). This CDR3 is built from 18 residues. The V end lost 3 bases, the J end lost 0 bases, and 21 bases lay between the germline ends. Germline loops: CDR1 SGHRS, CDR2 YFSETQ.

This clone is a singleton in its sample. The chain has TRBV5-4 and TRBJ2-1, with D perhaps TRBD2 (5 bases). The V gene lost 4 bases and the J gene lost 10 bases, with 12 bases spanning the gap. Per the germline V gene, CDR1 is SGHNT and CDR2 is YYREEE (reference sequence). The CDR3 has 12 residues. CDR3 DNA: TGTGCCAGCAGCCAAAGGACTGGAGAGCAGTTCTTC. Encoded protein: CASSQRTGEQFF.

CDR3 DNA sequence: TGCAGCGTTGAGGTGACAGGGGGGGCAACTAATGAAAAACTGTTTTTT. Protein sequence: CSVEVTGGATNEKLFF. V is TRBV29-1 and J is TRBJ1-4, with TRBD1 matching 9 bases. This CDR3 comprises 16 residues. Germline V gene data show CDR1 as SQVTM and CDR2 as ANQGSEA. Trimming took 3 bases from V and 0 from J; bases not matched to a gene: 5.

The V and J genes are TRBV14 and TRBJ2-1; 10 nucleotides line up with TRBD2. The CDR3 covers 15 residues. V lost 4 bases, J lost 4 bases, and 4 bases stayed unmatched. The V gene's germline CDR1 is SGHDN and CDR2 FVKESK. The CDR3, as DNA: TGTGCCAGCAGCCCTTCAGCGGGAGGGTACAATGAGCAGTTCTTC. Amino acids: CASSPSAGGYNEQFF. The whole variable domain, remainder taken from reference TRBV14 and TRBJ2-1, is EAGVTQFPSHSVIEKGQTVTLRCDPISGHDNLYWYRRVMGKEIKFLLHFVKESKQDESGMPNNRFLAERTGGTYSTLKVQPAELEDSGVYFCASSPSAGGYNEQFFGPGTRLTVL.

This CDR3 is CASSLAGESSYEQYF. CDR3 DNA sequence: TGTGCCAGCAGTTTAGCGGGAGAGAGCTCCTACGAGCAGTACTTC. The chain links TRBV6-5 to TRBJ2-7, with 9 bases lining up with TRBD2. Germline CDR1 is MNHEY and CDR2 is SVGAGI. Germline trimming cut 4 bases from V and 0 bases from J; bases unmatched to any gene: 4. The CDR3 runs to 15 residues.

V is TRBV10-3 and J is TRBJ2-7; 7 nucleotides line up with TRBD2. V trimming: 7 bases; J trimming: 1 base; junction bases outside the gene matches: 7. This CDR3 region has 14 residues. The V gene's germline CDR1 is ENHRY and CDR2 SYGVKD. The DNA of the CDR3 is TGTGCCATCACGTCTAGCGGACTTTCCTACGAGCAGTACTTC. Translation: CAITSSGLSYEQYF.

Worth noting for this clone: Other DNA sequences from this sample encode an identical CDR3 as well. The chain has TRBV7-2 and TRBJ2-7; D is possibly TRBD2 (6 bases). This CDR3 has 14 amino acids. V lost 3 bases and J 0 bases, leaving 9 bases between the germline ends. Germline V gene sequence: CDR1 SGHTA, CDR2 FQGNSA. This CDR3 is CASSFAGSSYEQYF. CDR3 bases: TGTGCCAGCAGCTTTGCGGGGAGCTCCTACGAGCAGTACTTC.

The CDR3 reads CASSLGRTSGTYNEQFF. CDR3 sequence (DNA): TGTGCCAGCAGCTTGGGTCGGACTAGCGGCACCTACAATGAGCAGTTCTTC. The chain uses TRBV5-4 and TRBJ2-1; 10 nucleotides agree with TRBD2. V dropped 0 bases and J dropped 2; count of bases not matched to a gene: 5. The CDR3 loop spans 17 amino acids. CDR1 SGHNT and CDR2 YYREEE come from the germline V gene (reference sequence).

The chain has TRBV10-3 and TRBJ2-3; 8 positions match TRBD2. The CDR3 totals 15 residues. The trim removed 5 bases at V and 0 bases at J, leaving 4 bases unmatched. Germline CDR1 is ENHRY and CDR2 is SYGVKD. CDR3 protein: CAISISSGSTDTQYF. As DNA, the CDR3 is TGTGCCATCAGTATTTCTAGCGGGAGCACAGATACGCAGTATTTT.

In its sample, this clone was seen once. CDR3: CASSYDYYEQYF. The CDR3, as DNA: TGTGCCAGCTCATATGACTACTACGAGCAGTACTTC. V and J are TRBV5-4 and TRBJ2-7; D might be TRBD2 (5 bases). Germline values: CDR1 SGHNT, CDR2 YYREEE (reference sequence). This CDR3 spans 12 amino acids. Deletions cut 7 bases from V and 3 bases from J, with 11 bases between. Together with reference TRBV5-4 and TRBJ2-7, the CDR3 gives the full variable domain: ETGVTQSPTHLIKTRGQQVTLRCSSQSGHNTVSWYQQALGQGPQFIFQYYREEENGRGNFPPRFSGLQFPNYSSELNVNALELDDSALYLCASSYDYYEQYFGPGTRLTVT.

This clone is a singleton in its sample. V and J are TRBV19 and TRBJ2-5, with TRBD1 matching over 9 bases. Germline CDR1 LNHDA, CDR2 SQIVND (reference sequence). With 3 bases clipped from V and 4 bases from J, the junction kept 12 bases outside the gene matches. There are 17 residues in the CDR3. CDR3 residues: CASSMGNGQGITETQYF. CDR3 bases: TGTGCCAGTAGTATGGGTAACGGACAGGGGATTACAGAGACCCAGTACTTC.

The V call is TRBV9, the J call TRBJ2-7, with D uncertain. The CDR3 totals 14 residues. The V gene's germline CDR1 is SGDLS and CDR2 YYNGEE. V was clipped by 0 bases and J by 2 bases, with 9 bases between them. The chain's CDR3 is CASSVGPRTYEQYF. For the CDR3, the DNA is TGTGCCAGCAGCGTAGGGCCCCGAACCTACGAGCAGTACTTC.

The chain uses TRBV15 and TRBJ1-1, with a tentative D call TRBD1 (5 bases). The germline gives CDR1 LNHNV, CDR2 YYDKDF (reference sequence). This CDR3 contains 13 residues. Trimming pared 4 bases from V and 1 base from J, leaving 7 bases between. CDR3 amino acids: CATSTTGNTEAFF. DNA of the CDR3: TGTGCCACCAGCACTACAGGGAACACTGAAGCTTTCTTT.

V gene TRBV7-3 combines with J gene TRBJ2-1; 7 nucleotides line up with TRBD1. This CDR3 contains 14 residues. Germline V gene data show CDR1 as SGHTA and CDR2 as FQGTGA. After removal of 5 bases from V and 7 bases from J, the junction contained 8 bases not matched to a gene. DNA of the CDR3: TGTGCCAGCAGCACCGACAGGGTGGGAAATGAGCAGTTCTTC. It is translated as CASSTDRVGNEQFF.

The J gene is TRBJ2-7, the V gene TRBV7-9, with a weak D call TRBD2 (5 bases). Between the trimmed V and J ends, which lost 4 bases and 6 bases, there was a span of 13 bases. CDR1 is SEHNR, CDR2 FQNEAQ, per germline (reference sequence). The CDR3 loop spans 13 amino acids. The CDR3 coding sequence is TGTGCCAGCAGCTCGCCGGGAAGAGCCGAGCAGTACTTC. This sequence encodes CASSSPGRAEQYF.

The chain links TRBV18 to TRBJ2-1; 8 bases line up with TRBD2. The CDR3 consists of 19 residues. With V trimmed by 0 bases and J by 5 bases, 15 bases remained unmatched. Germline assignment: CDR1 KGHSH and CDR2 LQKENI. The CDR3 nucleotides read TGTGCCAGCTCACCACCGAGGAATAGCGGGAACTGGCACAACAATGAGCAGTTCTTC. It is translated as CASSPPRNSGNWHNNEQFF.

V and J are TRBV5-4 and TRBJ2-2, with D possibly matching TRBD2 (6 bases). This CDR3 spans 14 amino acids. Trimming took 4 bases from V and 3 from J, leaving 10 bases between them. The germline gives CDR1 SGHNT, CDR2 YYREEE (reference sequence). This chain's CDR3 is CASSPGLYTGELFF. CDR3 sequence (DNA): TGTGCCAGCAGCCCGGGACTGTACACCGGGGAGCTGTTTTTT.